The clone carrying this T cell receptor beta chain was seen only a few times. What it binds is not known. PCR was performed a second time for about 7 to 11 cycles using a sample-barcoded 5' primer and a J-beta primer mix. Unique molecular identifiers of 12 random nucleotides labeled each cDNA. MiXCR, run by TCRdb on the 5' RACE reads, gives a single entry per CDR3 protein. The sample contains more than 1,000,000 distinct CDR3 sequences, under 30% of which appear only once. The sample is drawn from a study of blood T cells in healthy people across ages. Study-level points and caveats: Significant beta diversity loss was already apparent by age 40, declining roughly linearly. The study found more naive CD4+ cells and higher diversity in long-lived than aged donors.

The people who gave samples were healthy Caucasians from Russia, aged roughly 6 to 100. Deletions cut 5 bases from V and 1 base from J, with 23 bases between. There are 18 residues in the CDR3. Germline V gives CDR1 SGHVS, CDR2 FQNEAQ. This same sample was also part of a study on T cells of mothers and their children.

The TCR originated in a girl aged 2 to 10 in good health. V is TRBV7-8 and J is TRBJ2-5; the D call may be TRBD1 or TRBD2 (7 bases each). Material: blood. CDR3 residues: CASSVGTDLAEFQETQYF. The CDR3 DNA reads TGTGCCAGCAGCGTAGGGACAGATCTAGCGGAGTTCCAAGAGACCCAGTACTTC.